This T cell receptor (beta chain) appears in the sequencing data of a study of blood T cell repertoires in COVID-19. The CDR3 extends over 14 amino acids. With 5 bases removed from V and 0 bases from J, the gap between germline ends came to 11 bases. Germline V CDR1 and CDR2: LNHNV, YYDKDF (reference sequence). Data came from immunoSEQ multiplex PCR; TCRdb stores just in-frame clones and leaves some out. The profile shows 150,000 to 200,000 clones, roughly nine tenths of them singletons. The sample comprised peripheral blood. This TCR derives from a man between 18 and 29 years old with acute or convalescent COVID-19. The V call is TRBV15, the J call TRBJ2-7, with a weak D call TRBD1 (5 bases). CDR3 loop: CATSPTVASYEQYV. The CDR3 DNA follows: TGTGCCACCAGCCCGACAGTGGCCTCCTACGAGCAGTACGTC.